The clone carrying this TCR beta chain was seen ten or more times. This CDR3 is built from 17 residues. V dropped 6 bases and J dropped 0; count of bases not matched to a gene: 10. Germline V gives CDR1 KGHSH, CDR2 LQKENI. A single record per CDR3 protein comes from TCRdb applying MiXCR to the 5' RACE reads. Of 200,000 to 300,000 distinct CDR3 sequences listed, around 9.1% were seen once; the top ten hold under 7.5%. This sample is part of a study of CD8 T cells in ankylosing spondylitis. Sequencing input: blood, either unsorted or a sorted T cell fraction (not recorded which). The genes are TRBV18 and TRBJ2-2; 7 bases are a match to TRBD2. The receptor was isolated from a male donor with ankylosing spondylitis or in good health (not recorded which). The CDR3 spells CASSPRLAPANTGELFF. CDR3 bases: TGTGCCAGCTCCCCGAGACTAGCCCCGGCGAACACCGGGGAGCTGTTTTTT.